This paragraph covers one T cell receptor beta chain sequence. Its specificity is unknown. This sample stems from a study of cytomegalovirus exposure and HLA in healthy donors. Study summary: The 120 validation repertoires used the same platform as the roughly 670 first-cohort repertoires (as reported by a later analysis).

Separate from the roughly 670-subject first cohort, the roughly 110-subject validation cohort was the one that the donors belonged to. From germline, CDR1 is SNHLY and CDR2 FYNNEI. Trimming stripped 5 bases from V and 0 bases from J, with 8 bases between. The CDR3 is 13 amino acids. Data came from immunoSEQ multiplex PCR; TCRdb stores just in-frame clones and leaves some out. The sample lists about 95,000 clones; 85% were seen once. Findings and caveats of the study: Reportedly, diagnosis of cytomegalovirus status by the classifier showed high specificity and sensitivity.

This receptor was taken from a man between 18 and 29 years old in good health and CMV-seropositive. Input material: PBMCs. The rearrangement joins TRBV2 to TRBJ2-7, with D perhaps matching TRBD2 (5 bases). The CDR3 nucleotides read TGTGCCAGCAGTCCGGACTTCTCCTACGAGCAGTACTTC. It is translated as CASSPDFSYEQYF.